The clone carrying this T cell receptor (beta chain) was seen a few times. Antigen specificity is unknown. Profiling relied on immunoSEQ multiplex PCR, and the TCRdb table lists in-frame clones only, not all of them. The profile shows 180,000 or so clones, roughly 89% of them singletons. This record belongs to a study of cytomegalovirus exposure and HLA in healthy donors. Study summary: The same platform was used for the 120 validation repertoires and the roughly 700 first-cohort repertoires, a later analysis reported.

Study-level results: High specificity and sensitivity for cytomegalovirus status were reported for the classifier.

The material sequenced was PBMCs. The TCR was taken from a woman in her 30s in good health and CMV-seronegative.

The CDR3 nucleotides are TGTGCCAGCAGCTACCCAGGGGGCGGCTACGAGCAGTACTTC. It is translated as CASSYPGGGYEQYF. The chain carries TRBV11-2 and TRBJ2-7, with 8 bases aligning to TRBD1. J was trimmed by 3 bases and V by 4 bases; bases with no gene match: 5. The CDR3 consists of 14 residues. Germline V CDR1 and CDR2: SGHAT, FQNNGV.